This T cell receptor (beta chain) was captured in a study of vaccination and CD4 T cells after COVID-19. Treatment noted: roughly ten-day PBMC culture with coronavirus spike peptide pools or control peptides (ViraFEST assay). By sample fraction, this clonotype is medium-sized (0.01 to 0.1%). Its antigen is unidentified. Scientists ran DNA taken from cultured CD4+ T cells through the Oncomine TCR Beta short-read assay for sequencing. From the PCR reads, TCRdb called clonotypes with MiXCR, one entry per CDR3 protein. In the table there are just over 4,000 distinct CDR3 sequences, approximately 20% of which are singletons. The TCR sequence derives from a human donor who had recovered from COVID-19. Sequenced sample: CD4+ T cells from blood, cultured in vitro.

CDR3 DNA sequence: TGTGCCAGCAGACAGCCGACAGTCTCTGGAAACACCATATATTTT. Its protein is CASRQPTVSGNTIYF. This rearrangement joins TRBV21-1 to TRBJ1-3; the tabulated D call, TRBD1, remains unverified against the DNA. TRBV21-1 is labeled a pseudogene. The CDR3 length is 15 residues.